Listed here are 9 T cell receptor beta chains from one sample, sequenced in a study of T-cell reconstitution after alpha-beta-depleted transplantation in children. A TCRbeta library incorporating unique molecular identifiers was prepared. TCRdb re-called the PCR reads through MiXCR, storing one row per CDR3 protein. The sample holds roughly 200,000 distinct CDR3 sequences, approximately 6.6% seen once. The input for sequencing was PBMCs from the stem cell graft donor, taken from the stem cell graft. All receptors derive from a human donor who donated a stem cell graft to a child with Wiskott-Aldrich syndrome.

This clonotype was counted ten times or more. The chain carries TRBV11-2 and TRBJ1-2, with D hard to call. In germline, CDR1 is SGHAT, CDR2 FQNNGV. Trimming removed 0 bases at V and 2 bases at J, with 13 bases between. The CDR3 spans 16 residues. The CDR3 protein is CASSLDREGNNYGYTF. The CDR3, as DNA: TGTGCCAGCAGCTTAGATCGAGAGGGCAACAACTATGGCTACACCTTC. The variable domain in full, completed from reference TRBV11-2 and TRBJ1-2, reads EAGVAQSPRYKIIEKRQSVAFWCNPISGHATLYWYQQILGQGPKLLIQFQNNGVVDDSQLPKDRFSAERLKGVDSTLKIQPAKLEDSAVYLCASSLDREGNNYGYTFGSGTRLTVV.

This clonotype was seen at least ten times. V is TRBV5-1 and J is TRBJ2-1; TRBD2 aligns across 15 bases. Germline V gene data show CDR1 as SGHRS and CDR2 as YFSETQ. Losses at the gene ends were 4 bases for V and 7 bases for J; bases not matched to a gene: 6. The CDR3 sequence is 16 residues long. CDR3 sequence (DNA): TGCGCCAGCAGCCAAGGACTAGCGGGGGGGCTGAATGAGCAGTTCTTC. Translated, it gives CASSQGLAGGLNEQFF. Using reference TRBV5-1 and TRBJ2-1 for the parts outside the CDR3, the full variable domain is KAGVTQTPRYLIKTRGQQVTLSCSPISGHRSVSWYQQTPGQGLQFLFEYFSETQRNKGNFPGRFSGRQFSNSRSEMNVSTLELGDSALYLCASSQGLAGGLNEQFFGPGTRLTVL.

This clonotype appeared many times. The rearrangement joins TRBV6-1 to TRBJ1-6; TRBD1 matches at 8 bases. Per germline, CDR1 MNHNS and CDR2 SASEGT. V lost 6 bases and J lost 7; bases outside the gene matches: 8. The CDR3 loop spans 15 amino acids. The CDR3: CASSPTGGQNSPLHF. In DNA, the CDR3 is TGTGCCAGCAGCCCAACAGGGGGTCAAAATTCACCCCTCCACTTT.

This clonotype was found many times. The chain recombines TRBV24-1 with TRBJ2-2, with unresolved D. Germline V gene sequence: CDR1 KGHDR, CDR2 SFDVKD. The V and J ends lost 12 bases and 4 bases respectively, with 11 bases between them. The CDR3 spans 12 residues. The CDR3 spells CAAETVTGELFF. CDR3 nucleotide sequence: TGTGCCGCCGAAACAGTCACCGGGGAGCTGTTTTTT.

This clonotype was seen only once. V usage is TRBV6-4 and J usage is TRBJ2-2; 8 bases line up with TRBD2. The CDR3 is 21 residues long. Losses at the gene ends were 6 bases for V and 0 bases for J; bases not matched to a gene: 21. CDR1 is MRHNA, CDR2 SNTAGT, per germline. For the CDR3, the DNA is TGTGCCAGCAGGACAGCTCCCGGGACTAGGGGGAATTACGCGAACACCGGGGAGCTGTTTTTT. The encoded protein is CASRTAPGTRGNYANTGELFF.

This clonotype has at least ten counts. The chain carries TRBV27 and TRBJ1-5; no reliable D call. The germline CDR1 and CDR2 sequences are MNHEY and SMNVEV (reference sequence). Trimming pared 4 bases from V and 0 bases from J, leaving 10 bases between. The CDR3 extends over 15 amino acids. CDR3 coding DNA: TGTGCCAGCAGTTCCTATCCTTATAGCAATCAGCCCCAGCATTTT. This gives the protein CASSSYPYSNQPQHF.

This clonotype was found a few times. At one of its ends the junction is not consistent with the germline gene, which may arise from a read error. The CDR3: CCARDRGEVGEKLFF. The CDR3 DNA reads TGCTGTGCTAGAGATCGGGGGGAGGTCGGTGAAAAACTGTTTTTT. This rearrangement joins TRBV20-1 to TRBJ1-4; weak D call: TRBD1 (5 bases). Per the germline V gene, CDR1 is DFQATT and CDR2 is SNEGSKA (reference sequence). This CDR3 comprises 15 residues.

This clonotype was seen repeatedly, ten times or more. The chain couples TRBV28 to TRBJ2-7; tentatively, D is TRBD1 (6 bases). The CDR3 has 15 amino acids. Trimming took 6 bases from V and 3 from J, leaving 18 bases between them. Germline V gene lookup returns CDR1 MDHEN and CDR2 SYDVKM. The CDR3 reads CASRLPMGAYYEQYF. The CDR3 region has the DNA TGTGCCAGCAGACTACCTATGGGGGCCTACTACGAGCAGTACTTC.

This clonotype was found many times. The V gene is TRBV14, the J gene TRBJ2-7; no clear D. The length of the CDR3 is 15 residues. V lost 5 bases and J lost 0, with 14 bases in between. Per the germline V gene, CDR1 is SGHDN and CDR2 is FVKESK. CDR3 sequence: CASSSSPAGSYEQYF. CDR3 nucleotide sequence: TGTGCCAGCAGCTCAAGCCCAGCAGGCTCCTACGAGCAGTACTTC.